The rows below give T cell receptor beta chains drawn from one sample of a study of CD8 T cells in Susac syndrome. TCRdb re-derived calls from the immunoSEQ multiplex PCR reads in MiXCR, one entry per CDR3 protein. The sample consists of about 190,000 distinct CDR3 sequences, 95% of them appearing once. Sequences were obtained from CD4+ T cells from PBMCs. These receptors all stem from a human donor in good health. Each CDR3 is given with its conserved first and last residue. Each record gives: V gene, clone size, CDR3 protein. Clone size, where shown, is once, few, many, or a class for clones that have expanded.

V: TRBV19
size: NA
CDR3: CASTYRPENQPQHF

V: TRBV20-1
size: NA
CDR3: CSALGNEQFF

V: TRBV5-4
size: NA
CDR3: CASSLETRGQYF

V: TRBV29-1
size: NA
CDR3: CSTLGGQPANYGYTF

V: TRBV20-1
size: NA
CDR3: CSAPKTGGNGYTF

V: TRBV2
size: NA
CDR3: CASSAGGYEQFF

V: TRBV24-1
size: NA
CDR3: CATGGVTGGFSGANVLTF

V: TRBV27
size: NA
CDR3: CASSLSYQDGYTF

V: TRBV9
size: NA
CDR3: CASSVGRTQETQYF

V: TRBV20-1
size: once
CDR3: CSARDLRTSGDEQFF

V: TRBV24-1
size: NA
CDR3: CATSDFGGDTQYF

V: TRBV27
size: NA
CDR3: CASRRVFEEGQGDTGELFF

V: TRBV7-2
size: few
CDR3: CASSLGAPLHF

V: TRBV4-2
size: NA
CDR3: CASRLRDSDLSGYTF

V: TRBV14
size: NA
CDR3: CASSRAGSGDYNEQFF

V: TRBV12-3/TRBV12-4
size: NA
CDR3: CASSLGGLKTQYF

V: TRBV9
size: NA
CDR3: CASNPSGGNTIYF

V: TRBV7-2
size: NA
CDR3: CASSGRSGDTQYF

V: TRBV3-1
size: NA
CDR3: CASSQELGRGEAFF

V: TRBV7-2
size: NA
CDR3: CASSFTDRGEAFF

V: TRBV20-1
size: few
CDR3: CSATGKETQYF

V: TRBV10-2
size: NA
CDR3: CASSQTDWQFF

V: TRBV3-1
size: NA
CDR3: CASSPSESSGYTF

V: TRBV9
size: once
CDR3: CASSVEGLASADTQYF

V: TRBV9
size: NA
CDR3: CASSVREPIMGGYTF

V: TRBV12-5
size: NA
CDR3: CASGAPGAGSSYNEQFF

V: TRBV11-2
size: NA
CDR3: CASSLTRNTQYF

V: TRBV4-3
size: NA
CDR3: CASSQGQGDAGYTF

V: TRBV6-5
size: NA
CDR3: CASISSPNTGELFF

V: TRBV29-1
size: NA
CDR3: CSAGGARDTEAFF

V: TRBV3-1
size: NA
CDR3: CATRRGSTDTQYF

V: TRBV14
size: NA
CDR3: CASSSGMEETQYF

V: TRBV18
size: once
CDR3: CASSPAGLNSPLHF

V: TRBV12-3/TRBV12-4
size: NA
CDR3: CASSPAGMLEPDTQYF

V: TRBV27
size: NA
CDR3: CASSSSSGGGQPQHF

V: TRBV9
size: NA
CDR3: CASSVGQGSTEAFF

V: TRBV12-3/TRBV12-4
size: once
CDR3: CASSLSASGRRETQYF

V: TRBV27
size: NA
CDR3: CASSFGDRGFHGYTF

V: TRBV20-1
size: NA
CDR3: CSARDFRNYGYTF

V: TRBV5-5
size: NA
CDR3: CASSLVGRAGEQFF

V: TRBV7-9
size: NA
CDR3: CASSFSVGGAHGQYF

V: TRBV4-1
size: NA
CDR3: CASSGQVSTEAFF

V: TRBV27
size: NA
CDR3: CASSLYQGVTGELFF

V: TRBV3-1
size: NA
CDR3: CASGGVAETQYF

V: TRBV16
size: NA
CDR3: CASSQTPNEQFF

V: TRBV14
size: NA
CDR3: CASSRDLYNSPLHF

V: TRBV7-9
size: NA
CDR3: CASSLIRDDEKLFF

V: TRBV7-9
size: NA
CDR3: CASSLSSGVETQYF

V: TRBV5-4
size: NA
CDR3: CASSSLVFVVTNYGYTF

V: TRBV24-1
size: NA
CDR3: CATSRESYGYTF

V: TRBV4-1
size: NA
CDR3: CASSQDLGSWTTPYEQYF

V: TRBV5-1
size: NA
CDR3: CASSLAREGQETQYF

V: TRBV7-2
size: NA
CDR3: CASSFTGGNEQFF

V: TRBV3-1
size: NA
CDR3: CASTTRGGSSPLHF

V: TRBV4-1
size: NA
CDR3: CASWRGVSTDTQYF

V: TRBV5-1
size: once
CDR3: CASGTGTDPSSGNTIYF

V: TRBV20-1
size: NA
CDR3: CSAEKTGRQTQYF